Listed below are T cell receptor beta chains from one sample, sequenced in a study of shared clonotypes between healthy human individuals. Assay used: immunoSEQ multiplex PCR; TCRdb lists only in-frame clones, some missing. The sample contains some 1,100,000 clones, roughly 74% of which appear only once. The source material was memory CD4+ T cells from PBMCs. All receptors derive from a man between 18 and 29 years old in good health. Some clones in this sample may be carry-over from other donors' samples. CDR3s include the opening cysteine and the closing phenylalanine or tryptophan. Each record gives: clone size, CDR3 length, J gene, V gene, D gene, CDR3 DNA, CDR3 protein. D genes are given only for firm matches. Rows may omit the clone size; those that give it use once, few, many or a size class.

.	14	TRBJ1-5	TRBV18	.	TGTGCCAGCTCACCGTCAGGGGACGATCAGCCCCAGCATTTT	CASSPSGDDQPQHF
.	17	TRBJ2-3	TRBV2	TRBD2	TGTGCCAGCAGGTTCTCACCGGGACTAGCGGGAGTAGATACGCAGTATTTT	CASRFSPGLAGVDTQYF
.	14	TRBJ2-2	TRBV18	TRBD1	TGTGCCAGCTCACCAAATCTTGGACAGGGGAAGCTGTTTTTT	CASSPNLGQGKLFF
.	15	TRBJ2-1	TRBV2	TRBD2	TGTGCCGGAGATCCGGGACTAGCGGCCCGCAATGAGCAGTTCTTC	CAGDPGLAARNEQFF
.	16	TRBJ2-3	TRBV4-2	TRBD1	TGTGCCAGCAGCCAAGATCGGGACAGAAGCACAGATACGCAGTATTTT	CASSQDRDRSTDTQYF
.	16	TRBJ1-1	TRBV7-9	.	TGTGCCAGCAGCTTAAGAGTTTTGTCTAGAGGCAGTGAAGCTTTCTTT	CASSLRVLSRGSEAFF
.	14	TRBJ1-1	TRBV29-1	.	TGCAGCGTTGTGGGGGGTAGGGGGTCAACGGAAGCTTTCTTT	CSVVGGRGSTEAFF
.	18	TRBJ2-6	TRBV27	TRBD1	TGTGCCAGCACCAAAAGGGGGACAGCTGCTTCTGGGGCCAACGTCCTGACTTTC	CASTKRGTAASGANVLTF
.	12	TRBJ2-7	TRBV6-6	TRBD2	TGTGCCAGCAGATCACTAGGCGGGAGGGTGTACTTC	CASRSLGGRVYF
.	14	TRBJ2-5	TRBV11-1	TRBD2	TGTGCCAGCAGCCCGAGGGACGGGGGGGAGACCCAGTACTTC	CASSPRDGGETQYF
.	21	TRBJ2-5	TRBV5-1	TRBD2	TGCGCCAGCAGCATAGCCCCGGGACTAGCGGGAGGAGGGCGTGGACAAGAGACCCAGTACTTC	CASSIAPGLAGGGRGQETQYF
once	20	TRBJ1-4	TRBV18	.	TGTGCCAGCTCACCACCGCGTCCGACAGAGAACCTGCGGGCTAATGAAAAACTGTTTTTT	CASSPPRPTENLRANEKLFF
.	17	TRBJ2-1	TRBV18	TRBD1	TGTGCCAGCTCACCGAATACAGGGGGCGTCTCCTACAATGAGCAGTTCTTC	CASSPNTGGVSYNEQFF
.	14	TRBJ2-5	TRBV5-1	.	TGCGCCAGCAGTGTCGACAGCGGTAGGGAGACCCAGTACTTC	CASSVDSGRETQYF
.	16	TRBJ2-2	TRBV18	TRBD2	TGTGCCAGCTCACCACGTTCTAGCGGGAACACCGGGGAGCTGTTTTTT	CASSPRSSGNTGELFF
.	14	TRBJ2-5	TRBV7-9	.	TGTGCCAGCAGCTTAGGGGGGTTCCCAGAGACCCAGTACTTC	CASSLGGFPETQYF
.	16	TRBJ2-1	TRBV7-2	.	TGTGCCAGCAGATTCCGGCAGGGAAGCTCCTACAATGAGCAGTTCTTC	CASRFRQGSSYNEQFF
few	12	TRBJ2-5	TRBV25-1	TRBD1	TGTGCCAGCAGCCTGAGCTGGGACAGGCGGCACTTC	CASSLSWDRRHF